The TCR beta chain under discussion was sequenced for a study of T-cell reconstitution after alpha-beta-depleted transplantation in children. Whole-study results and caveats: Once a year had passed after transplant, T-cell counts and diversity came mostly from newly produced T cells. For some patients, TCRbeta diversity was high at day 60 because of recipient T cells and thymic progenitors that survived. In patients about two months after transplant, alpha-beta T cells reportedly arose from several hundred expanded graft clones.

V lost 9 bases, J lost 3 bases, and 6 bases lay in between. Germline V gene lookup returns CDR1 MDHEN and CDR2 SYDVKM. The length of the CDR3 is 10 residues. It was with unique molecular identifiers that the TCRbeta library was prepared. TCRdb recomputed calls from the PCR reads with MiXCR, one row per CDR3 protein. The data contain about 110,000 distinct CDR3 sequences, about 6.5% of them singletons. This clonotype was counted between two and nine times. Its antigen is unidentified. Sequenced material: PBMCs, mostly from graft donor cells, taken 360 days after TCRalphabeta/CD19-depleted stem cell transplant. This clonotype was obtained from a male patient aged 2-9 years who had a stem cell transplant for acute lymphoblastic leukemia, so the T cells may come from the graft donor. The chain couples TRBV28 to TRBJ2-7; D is unclear. As DNA, the CDR3 is TGTGCCAGTAGAAACTACGAGCAGTACTTC. Translating gives CASRNYEQYF. The full variable domain, completed using reference TRBV28 and TRBJ2-7, is DVKVTQSSRYLVKRTGEKVFLECVQDMDHENMFWYRQDPGLGLRLIYFSYDVKMKEKGDIPEGYSVSREKKERFSLILESASTNQTSMYLCASRNYEQYFGPGTRLTVT.